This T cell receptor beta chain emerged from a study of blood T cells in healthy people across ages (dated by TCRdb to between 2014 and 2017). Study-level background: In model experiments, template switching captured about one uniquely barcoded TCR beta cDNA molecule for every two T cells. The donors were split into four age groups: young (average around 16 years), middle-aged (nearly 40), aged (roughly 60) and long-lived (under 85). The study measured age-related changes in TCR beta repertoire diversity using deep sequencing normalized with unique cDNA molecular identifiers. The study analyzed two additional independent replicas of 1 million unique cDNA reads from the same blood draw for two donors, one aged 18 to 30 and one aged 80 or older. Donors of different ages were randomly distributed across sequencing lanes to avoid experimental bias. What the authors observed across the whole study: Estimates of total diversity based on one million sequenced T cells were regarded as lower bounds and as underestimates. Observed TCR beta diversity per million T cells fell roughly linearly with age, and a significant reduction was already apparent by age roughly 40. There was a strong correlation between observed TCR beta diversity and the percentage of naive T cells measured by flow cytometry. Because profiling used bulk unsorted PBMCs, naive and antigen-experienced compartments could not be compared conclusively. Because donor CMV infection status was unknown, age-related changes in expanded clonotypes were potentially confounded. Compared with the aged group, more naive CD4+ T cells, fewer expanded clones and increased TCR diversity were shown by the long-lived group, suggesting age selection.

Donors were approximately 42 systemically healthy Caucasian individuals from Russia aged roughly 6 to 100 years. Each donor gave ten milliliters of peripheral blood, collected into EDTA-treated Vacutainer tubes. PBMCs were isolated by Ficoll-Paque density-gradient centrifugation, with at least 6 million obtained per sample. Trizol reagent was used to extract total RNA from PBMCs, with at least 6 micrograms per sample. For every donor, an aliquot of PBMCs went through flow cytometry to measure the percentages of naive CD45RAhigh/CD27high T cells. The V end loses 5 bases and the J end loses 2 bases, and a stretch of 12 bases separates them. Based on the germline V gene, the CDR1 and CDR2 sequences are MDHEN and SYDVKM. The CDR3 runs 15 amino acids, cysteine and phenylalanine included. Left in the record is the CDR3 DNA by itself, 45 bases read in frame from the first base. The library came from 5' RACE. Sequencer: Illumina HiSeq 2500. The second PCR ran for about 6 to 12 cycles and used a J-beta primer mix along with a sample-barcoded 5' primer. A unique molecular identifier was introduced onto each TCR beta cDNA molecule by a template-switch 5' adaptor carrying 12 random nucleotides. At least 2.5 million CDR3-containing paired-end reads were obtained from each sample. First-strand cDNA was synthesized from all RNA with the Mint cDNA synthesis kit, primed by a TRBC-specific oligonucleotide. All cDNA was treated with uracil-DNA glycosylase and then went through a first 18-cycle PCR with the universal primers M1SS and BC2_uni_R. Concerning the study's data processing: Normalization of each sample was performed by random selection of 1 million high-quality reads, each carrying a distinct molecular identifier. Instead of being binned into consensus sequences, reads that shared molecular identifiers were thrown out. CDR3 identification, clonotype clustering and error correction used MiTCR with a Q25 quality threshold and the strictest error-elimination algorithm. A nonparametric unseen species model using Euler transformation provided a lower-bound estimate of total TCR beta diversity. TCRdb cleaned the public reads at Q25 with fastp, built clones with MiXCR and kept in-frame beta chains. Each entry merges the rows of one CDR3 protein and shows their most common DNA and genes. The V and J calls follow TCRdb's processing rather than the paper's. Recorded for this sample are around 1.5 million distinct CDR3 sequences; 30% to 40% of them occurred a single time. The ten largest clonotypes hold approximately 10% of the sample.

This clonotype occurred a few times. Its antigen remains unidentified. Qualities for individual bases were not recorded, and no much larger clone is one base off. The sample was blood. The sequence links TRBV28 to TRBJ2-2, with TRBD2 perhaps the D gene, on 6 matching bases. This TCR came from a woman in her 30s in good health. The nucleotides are TGTGCCAGCAGTAGGGGCGGGATCAACACCGGGGAGCTGTTTTTT. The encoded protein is CASSRGGINTGELFF. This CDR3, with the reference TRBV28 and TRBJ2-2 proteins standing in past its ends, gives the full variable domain DVKVTQSSRYLVKRTGEKVFLECVQDMDHENMFWYRQDPGLGLRLIYFSYDVKMKEKGDIPEGYSVSREKKERFSLILESASTNQTSMYLCASSRGGINTGELFFGEGSRLTVL.